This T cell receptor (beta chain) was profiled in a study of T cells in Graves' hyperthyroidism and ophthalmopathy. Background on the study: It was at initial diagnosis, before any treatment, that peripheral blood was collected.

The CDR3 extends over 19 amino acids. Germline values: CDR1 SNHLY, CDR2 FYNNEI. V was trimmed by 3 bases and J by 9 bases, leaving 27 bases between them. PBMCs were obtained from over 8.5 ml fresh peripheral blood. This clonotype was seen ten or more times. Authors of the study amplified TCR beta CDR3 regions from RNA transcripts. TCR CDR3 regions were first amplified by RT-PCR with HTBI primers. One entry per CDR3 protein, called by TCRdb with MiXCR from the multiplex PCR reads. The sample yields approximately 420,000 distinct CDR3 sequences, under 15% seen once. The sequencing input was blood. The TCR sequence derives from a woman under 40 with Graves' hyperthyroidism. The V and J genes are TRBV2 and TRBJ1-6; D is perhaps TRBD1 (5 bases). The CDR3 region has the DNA TGTGCCAGCAGTGATGGGGGGTTAGGGTCCCGCACTATAGGTTCACCCCTCCACTTT. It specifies CASSDGGLGSRTIGSPLHF.